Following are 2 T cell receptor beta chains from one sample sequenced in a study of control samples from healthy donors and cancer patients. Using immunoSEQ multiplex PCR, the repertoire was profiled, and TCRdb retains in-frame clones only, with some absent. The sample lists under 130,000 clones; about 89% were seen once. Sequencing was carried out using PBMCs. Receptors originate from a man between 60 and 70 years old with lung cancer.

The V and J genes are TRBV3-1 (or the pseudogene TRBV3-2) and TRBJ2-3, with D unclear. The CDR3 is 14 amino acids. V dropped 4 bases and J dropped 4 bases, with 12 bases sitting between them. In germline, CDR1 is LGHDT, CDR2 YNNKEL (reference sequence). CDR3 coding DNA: TGTGCCAGCAGCCGTGGTCCGCCGGCAGATACGCAGTATTTT. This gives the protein CASSRGPPADTQYF.

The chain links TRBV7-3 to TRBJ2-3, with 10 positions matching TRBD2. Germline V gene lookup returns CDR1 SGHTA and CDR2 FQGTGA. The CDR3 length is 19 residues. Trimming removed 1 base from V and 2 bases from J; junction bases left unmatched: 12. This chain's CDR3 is CASSLSGLASGGYTDTQYF. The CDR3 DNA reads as TGTGCCAGCAGCTTAAGTGGCCTTGCTAGCGGGGGATACACAGATACGCAGTATTTT. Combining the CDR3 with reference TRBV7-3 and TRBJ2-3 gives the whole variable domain GAGVSQTPSNKVTEKGKYVELRCDPISGHTALYWYRQSLGQGPEFLIYFQGTGAADDSGLPNDRFFAVRPEGSVSTLKIQRTERGDSAVYLCASSLSGLASGGYTDTQYFGPGTRLTVL.